This T cell receptor (beta chain) was documented in a study of blood T cell repertoires in COVID-19. At the level of the study: Acute and convalescent COVID-19 specimens originated in the United States, Italy and Spain. The cDNA or gDNA used as material had been derived from T cells, B-cell-depleted T cells, or PBMCs.

Only in-frame clones appear in the TCRdb table, and some are missing; sequencing was by immunoSEQ multiplex PCR. The sample includes about 360,000 clones, about 90% seen only once; the top ten take approximately 1.2%. Germline loops: CDR1 SGHTA, CDR2 FQGNSA. The V gene lost 5 bases and the J gene lost 6 bases, with 17 bases spanning the gap. The CDR3 loop spans 15 amino acids. Study members were between roughly 18 and 90 years old and lived in some 26 US regions. Sequencing was done on a sample of PBMCs or T cells enriched from blood (not recorded which). The chain uses TRBV7-2 and TRBJ1-5, with D maybe TRBD1 (5 bases). The clonotype comes from a man aged 30 to 39 who had recovered from COVID-19. The CDR3 here is CASSKGAGVSQPQHF. In DNA form, the CDR3 reads TGTGCCAGCAGCAAAGGGGCTGGGGTTAGTCAGCCCCAGCATTTT. Full variable domain (remainder filled in from reference TRBV7-2 and TRBJ1-5): GAGVSQSPSNKVTEKGKDVELRCDPISGHTALYWYRQSLGQGLEFLIYFQGNSAPDKSGLPSDRFSAERTGGSVSTLTIQRTQQEDSAVYLCASSKGAGVSQPQHFGDGTRLSIL.